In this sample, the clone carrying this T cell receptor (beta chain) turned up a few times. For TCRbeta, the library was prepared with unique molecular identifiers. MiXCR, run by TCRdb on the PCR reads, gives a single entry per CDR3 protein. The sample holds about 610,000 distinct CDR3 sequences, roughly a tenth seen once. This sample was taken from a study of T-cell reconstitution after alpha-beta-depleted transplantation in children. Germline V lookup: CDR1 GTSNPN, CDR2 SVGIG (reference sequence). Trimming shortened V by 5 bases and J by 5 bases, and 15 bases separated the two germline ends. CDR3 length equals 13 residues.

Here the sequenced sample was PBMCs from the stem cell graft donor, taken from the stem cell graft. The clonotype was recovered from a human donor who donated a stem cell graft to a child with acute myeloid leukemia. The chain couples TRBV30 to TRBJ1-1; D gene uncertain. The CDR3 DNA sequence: TGTGCCTGGTCCGGAGGGCTGGAAACTGAAGCTTTCTTT. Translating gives CAWSGGLETEAFF.